Listed here are 21 T cell receptor beta chains from one sample, sequenced in a study of OX40 agonist ivuxolimab in advanced cancers. The assay was immunoSEQ multiplex PCR, and TCRdb's table has in-frame clones only and misses some. The sample has 57,000 or so clones, over 80% seen once; the top ten hold under 6%. The sequencing here drew on CD4+ or CD8+ T cells sorted from blood, taken in a trial of the OX40 agonist ivuxolimab. The receptors originated from an adult with an advanced solid tumor such as melanoma, head and neck, liver or kidney cancer.

This rearrangement joins TRBV7-9 to TRBJ2-5; TRBD1 agrees at 9 bases. CDR1 is SEHNR and CDR2 is FQNEAQ in the germline V gene (reference sequence). The junction had 9 bases not matched to a gene; V was cut back by 5 bases and J by 5 bases. The CDR3 has 15 residues. CDR3 sequence reads: CASSGPGQGIETQYF. CDR3 bases: TGTGCCAGCAGCGGGCCGGGACAGGGTATCGAGACCCAGTACTTC.

This clone was recorded once. The chain combines TRBV5-4 with TRBJ1-2; perhaps TRBD1 as D (6 bases). Germline V CDR1 and CDR2: SGHNT, YYREEE (reference sequence). V lost 4 bases and J lost 4, with 11 bases in between. The CDR3 covers 13 residues. In DNA, the CDR3 is TGTGCCAGCAGCGGGGGCAGGGTCTATGGCTACACCTTC. Its translation: CASSGGRVYGYTF.

By sample fraction, this clone is large. V gene TRBV19 combines with J gene TRBJ1-2; D unclear. V was trimmed by 0 bases and J by 14 bases, leaving 19 bases between them. The CDR3 is 14 amino acids. CDR1 is LNHDA, CDR2 SQIVND, per germline (reference sequence). The CDR3 here is CASSIDPEAGEETF. In DNA, the CDR3 is TGTGCCAGTAGTATAGATCCGGAGGCCGGGGAGGAAACCTTC.

This chain uses TRBV27 with TRBJ2-6, with a possible D match to TRBD1 (6 bases). This CDR3 comprises 16 residues. With 5 bases removed from V and 0 bases from J, the gap between germline ends came to 11 bases. Germline V gene sequence: CDR1 MNHEY, CDR2 SMNVEV (reference sequence). CDR3 in DNA: TGTGCCAGCAGTCTCCACAGGGACTCTGGGGCCAACGTCCTGACTTTC. Its protein product is CASSLHRDSGANVLTF.

V is TRBV2 and J is TRBJ2-1, with 9 bases lining up with TRBD2. The V segment lost 3 bases and the J segment 12 bases; nucleotides outside the gene matches: 18. The CDR3 runs 17 residues. CDR1 SNHLY and CDR2 FYNNEI come from the germline V gene. The CDR3 DNA reads TGTGCCAGCAGTGAGAGAGGTAGAGCGGGGGGTGGCGAAGGGCAGTTCTTC. Residues: CASSERGRAGGGEGQFF. Full variable domain (remainder filled in from reference TRBV2 and TRBJ2-1): EPEVTQTPSHQVTQMGQEVILRCVPISNHLYFYWYRQILGQKVEFLVSFYNNEISEKSEIFDDQFSVERPDGSNFTLKIRSTKLEDSAMYFCASSERGRAGGGEGQFFGPGTRLTVL.

Only one count was recorded for this clone. The chain joins TRBV2 to TRBJ1-4, with D tentatively TRBD1 (6 bases). This CDR3 region has 13 residues. Looked up from germline, CDR1 is SNHLY and CDR2 is FYNNEI. Trimming cost V 10 bases and J 8 bases, with 17 bases left between them. CDR3: CATEGEIEEKLFF. CDR3 DNA: TGTGCCACCGAGGGGGAAATAGAAGAAAAACTGTTTTTT.

This rearrangement joins TRBV4-1 to TRBJ2-2; D tentatively fits TRBD1 or TRBD2 (6 bases each). The CDR3 is 16 amino acids. CDR1 is MGHRA and CDR2 is YSYEKL in the germline V gene. The germline V and J ends were trimmed by 6 bases and 7 bases, with 21 bases remaining between them. The DNA for the CDR3 is TGCGCCAGCAGTCCCCGGGGGCAGGGATTCGGCGGGGAGCTGTTTTTT. Its translation is CASSPRGQGFGGELFF.

The rearrangement joins TRBV9 to TRBJ2-5; D may be TRBD1 or TRBD2 (5 bases each). Judging by the DNA end, TRBJ2-7 fits better; the J call may be wrong. CDR1 SGDLS and CDR2 YYNGEE come from the germline V gene. The CDR3 is 14 residues long. The chain's CDR3 is CASSGDGRTYEQYF. The DNA of the CDR3 is TGTGCCAGCAGCGGGGACGGACGGACCTACGAGCAGTACTTC.

The chain carries TRBV4-2 and TRBJ1-4, with 8 bases fitting TRBD1. Germline values: CDR1 LGHNA, CDR2 YNFKEQ. This CDR3 spans 18 amino acids. J lost 1 base, V lost 0 bases, and 7 bases had no gene match. CDR3 sequence reads: CASSQDSRGLGTNEKLFF. In nucleotides, the CDR3 is TGTGCCAGCAGCCAAGATTCCAGGGGGCTAGGAACTAATGAAAAACTGTTTTTT.

The chain has TRBV15 and TRBJ2-1, with a weak D call TRBD2 (5 bases). The CDR3 is 15 amino acids. Germline V CDR1 and CDR2: LNHNV, YYDKDF (reference sequence). The ends were cut back, 3 bases at V and 5 bases at J, with 14 bases in the middle. CDR3 in DNA: TGTGCCACCAGCAGGGGCCAAACTAGGCACAATGAGCAGTTCTTC. It is translated as CATSRGQTRHNEQFF.

This sequence joins TRBV27 and TRBJ1-6, with 11 bases matching TRBD1. Germline V CDR1 and CDR2: MNHEY, SMNVEV (reference sequence). The CDR3 is made up of 14 amino acids. J gave up 10 bases and V 4 bases, and 3 bases lay outside the gene matches. CDR3 DNA: TGTGCCAGCAGTTGGGACAGGGGGTTCTCACCCCTCCACTTT. It yields the protein CASSWDRGFSPLHF.

The rearrangement links TRBV18 to TRBJ2-3, with a possible D match to TRBD1 (6 bases). The CDR3 is 15 amino acids. Trimming pared 1 base from V and 0 bases from J, leaving 8 bases between. Per the germline V gene, CDR1 is KGHSH and CDR2 is LQKENI. For the CDR3, the DNA is TGTGCCAGCTCACCACTAGGACAGAGCACAGATACGCAGTATTTT. Protein sequence: CASSPLGQSTDTQYF.

This clone was found once. The chain is built from TRBV6-1 and TRBJ2-7, with 7 bases matching TRBD1. The ends lost 4 bases at V and 2 bases at J; junction bases unmatched: 5. The CDR3 is 14 amino acids. Germline-derived CDR1 and CDR2 are MNHNS and SASEGT. The CDR3 region is CASSGQGGTYEQYF. In nucleotides, the CDR3 is TGTGCCAGCAGTGGACAGGGTGGGACCTACGAGCAGTACTTC.

This chain connects TRBV19 to TRBJ1-4, with a weak D call TRBD1 (5 bases). The CDR3 runs to 13 residues. Looked up from germline, CDR1 is LNHDA and CDR2 is SQIVND (reference sequence). The V gene lost 6 bases and the J gene lost 7 bases, with 12 bases spanning the gap. CDR3: CASSEGVSEKLFF. Here the CDR3 DNA reads TGTGCCAGTAGCGAAGGGGTTAGTGAAAAACTGTTTTTT. The variable domain in full, completed from reference TRBV19 and TRBJ1-4, reads DGGITQSPKYLFRKEGQNVTLSCEQNLNHDAMYWYRQDPGQGLRLIYYSQIVNDFQKGDIAEGYSVSREKKESFPLTVTSAQKNPTAFYLCASSEGVSEKLFFGSGTQLSVL.

The chain combines TRBV7-9 with TRBJ1-2; D gene ambiguous. The germline V and J ends were trimmed by 1 base and 3 bases, with 6 bases remaining between them. Germline CDR1 is SEHNR and CDR2 is FQNEAQ (reference sequence). The CDR3 loop spans 13 amino acids. The CDR3 sequence: CASSLEADYGYTF. CDR3 nucleotides: TGTGCCAGCAGCTTAGAAGCAGACTATGGCTACACCTTC. Complete variable domain (other parts from reference TRBV7-9 and TRBJ1-2): DTGVSQNPRHKITKRGQNVTFRCDPISEHNRLYWYRQTLGQGPEFLTYFQNEAQLEKSRLLSDRFSAERPKGSFSTLEIQRTEQGDSAMYLCASSLEADYGYTFGSGTRLTVV.

The chain has TRBV12-2 and TRBJ1-6; the DNA was not used to check the table's D call, TRBD1. TRBV12-2 is a pseudogene locus. The CDR3 has 16 amino acids. CDR3 sequence (DNA): TGTGCAAGTCGCTTAGAATTTGGGGGCGAGGATTCACCCCTCCACTTT. It is translated as CASRLEFGGEDSPLHF.

This rearrangement joins TRBV28 to TRBJ1-6; possible D gene TRBD1, 5 bases. Germline CDR1 is MDHEN and CDR2 is SYDVKM. Trimming pared 4 bases from V and 9 bases from J, leaving 19 bases between. The CDR3 spans 16 residues. CDR3 region: CASSSSGWALGSPLHF. CDR3 DNA sequence: TGTGCCAGCAGTTCCTCAGGGTGGGCCCTGGGTTCACCCCTCCACTTT.

The gene calls are TRBV4-1 and TRBJ2-3; D tentatively reads TRBD1 or TRBD2 (6 bases each). Germline assignment: CDR1 MGHRA and CDR2 YSYEKL. Between the trimmed V and J ends, which lost 1 base and 3 bases, there was a span of 11 bases. The CDR3 length is 15 residues. CDR3 region: CASSQGWGATDTQYF. The CDR3 DNA is TGCGCCAGCAGCCAAGGGTGGGGGGCTACAGATACGCAGTATTTT.

The chain has TRBV6-1 and TRBJ2-5; possible D gene TRBD2, 6 bases. The germline gives CDR1 MNHNS, CDR2 SASEGT. V lost 6 bases, J lost 1 base, and 6 bases lay in between. The CDR3 runs 12 residues. DNA of the CDR3: TGTGCCAGCAGGCGGGGCCAAGAGACCCAGTACTTC. This codes for CASRRGQETQYF.

The CDR3 protein is CASSDYTSKNIQYF. The CDR3 DNA sequence: TGTGCCAGCAGCGACTACACGTCCAAAAACATTCAGTACTTC. The chain links TRBV11-2 to TRBJ2-4, with D perhaps TRBD2 (5 bases). CDR3 length: 14 residues. V was cut by 5 bases and J by 2 bases, with 10 bases left in between. Germline-derived CDR1 and CDR2 are SGHAT and FQNNGV.

The chain employs TRBV11-2 and TRBJ1-4, with D possibly TRBD1 on 5 matching bases. Trimming left V 0 bases short and J 4 bases short, with 15 bases between. The CDR3 has 17 residues. Per the germline V gene, CDR1 is SGHAT and CDR2 is FQNNGV. CDR3 nucleotide sequence: TGTGCCAGCAGCTTAGATCGGAGGACACCCCTTAATGAAAAACTGTTTTTT. It is translated as CASSLDRRTPLNEKLFF.